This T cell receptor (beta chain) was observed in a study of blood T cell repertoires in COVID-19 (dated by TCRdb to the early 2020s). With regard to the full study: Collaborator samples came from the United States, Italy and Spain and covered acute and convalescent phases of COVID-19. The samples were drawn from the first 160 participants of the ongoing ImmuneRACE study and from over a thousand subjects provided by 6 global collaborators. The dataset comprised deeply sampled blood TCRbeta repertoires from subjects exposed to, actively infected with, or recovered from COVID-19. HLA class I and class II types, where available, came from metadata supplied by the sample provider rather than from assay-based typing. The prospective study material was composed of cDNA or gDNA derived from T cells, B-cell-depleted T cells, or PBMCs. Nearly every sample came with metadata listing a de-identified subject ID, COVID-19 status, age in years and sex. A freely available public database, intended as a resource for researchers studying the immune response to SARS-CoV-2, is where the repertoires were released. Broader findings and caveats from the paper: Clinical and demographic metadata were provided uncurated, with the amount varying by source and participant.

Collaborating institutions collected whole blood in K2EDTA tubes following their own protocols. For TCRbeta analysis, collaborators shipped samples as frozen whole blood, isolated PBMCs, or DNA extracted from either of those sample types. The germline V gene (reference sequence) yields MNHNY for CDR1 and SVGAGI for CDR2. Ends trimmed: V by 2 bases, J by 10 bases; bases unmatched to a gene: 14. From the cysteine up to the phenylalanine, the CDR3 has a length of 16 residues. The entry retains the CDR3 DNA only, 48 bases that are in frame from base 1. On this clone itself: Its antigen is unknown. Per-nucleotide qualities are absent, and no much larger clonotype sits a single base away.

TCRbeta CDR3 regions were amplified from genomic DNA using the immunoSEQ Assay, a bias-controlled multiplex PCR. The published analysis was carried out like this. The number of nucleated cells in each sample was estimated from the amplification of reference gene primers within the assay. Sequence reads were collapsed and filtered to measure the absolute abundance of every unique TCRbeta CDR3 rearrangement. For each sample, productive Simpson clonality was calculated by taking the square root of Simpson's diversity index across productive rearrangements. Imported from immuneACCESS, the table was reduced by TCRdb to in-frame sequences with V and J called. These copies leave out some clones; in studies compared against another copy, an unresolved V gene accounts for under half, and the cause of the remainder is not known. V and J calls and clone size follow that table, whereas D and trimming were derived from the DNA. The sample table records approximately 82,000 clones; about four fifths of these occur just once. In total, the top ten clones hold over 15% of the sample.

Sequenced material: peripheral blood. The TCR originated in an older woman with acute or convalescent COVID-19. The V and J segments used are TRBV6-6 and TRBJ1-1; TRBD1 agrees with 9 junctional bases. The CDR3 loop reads CASSYVSQGAQRGAFF. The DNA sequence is TGTGCCAGCAGTTACGTATCACAGGGGGCGCAAAGAGGAGCTTTCTTT.